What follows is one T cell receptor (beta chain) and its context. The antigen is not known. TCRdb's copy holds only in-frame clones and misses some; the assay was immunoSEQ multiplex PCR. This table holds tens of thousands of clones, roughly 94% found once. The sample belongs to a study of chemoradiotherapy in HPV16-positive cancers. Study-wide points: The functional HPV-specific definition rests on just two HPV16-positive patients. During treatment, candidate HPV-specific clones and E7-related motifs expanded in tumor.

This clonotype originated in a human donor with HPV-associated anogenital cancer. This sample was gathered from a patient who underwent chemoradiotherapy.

CDR3 sequence (DNA): TGCGCCAGCAGCCAAGATGTTGGTTACGGGGGAGTAGGCTACACCTTC. Amino acids: CASSQDVGYGGVGYTF. V gene TRBV4-3 combines with J gene TRBJ1-2; weak D call: TRBD1 (5 bases). The V end lost 0 bases, the J end lost 8 bases, and 19 bases lay between the germline ends. The CDR3 runs 16 residues. In germline, CDR1 is LGHNA, CDR2 YSLEER.